This paragraph covers one T cell receptor beta chain sequence. Its antigen remains undetermined. Its ends do not fully match the called genes, so a read error is possible. The library came from the immunoSEQ multiplex PCR assay. The clones in this table, taken by TCRdb from immuneACCESS, are in-frame only. Not every clone is retained; where verified, under half of the shortfall comes from an unresolved V gene, and the cause of the rest is unknown. Across this sample there are several thousand clones, with nearly 90% seen only once. The leading ten clones occupy 2.5% to 4% of the sample. This sample is part of a study of tumor T cells in aggressive B-cell lymphoma (TCRdb year 2017). The receptor comes from an adult with diffuse large B cell lymphoma. Some clones in this sample may be carry-over from other donors' samples. Material for sequencing was tumor tissue.

The CDR3 sequence is CASSRDKANYGYTF. The DNA reads as follows: TGTGCCAGCAGCCGGGACAAAGCTAACTATGGCTACACTTTC. The chain is encoded by TRBV7-2 joined to TRBJ1-2; tentative D gene TRBD1, with 6 bases matching. From cysteine to phenylalanine, the CDR3 is 14 amino acids long. The retained sequence is limited to the CDR3, 42 bases, with the frame set at the first base. CDR1 and CDR2 are read off the germline V gene as SGHTA and FQGNSA.